The source of this T cell receptor beta chain is a study of blood T cell repertoires in COVID-19. Whole-study context: COVID-19 samples collected from the United States, Italy and Spain covered acute and convalescent phases. From T cells, B-cell-depleted T cells, or PBMCs came the material, which was cDNA or gDNA.

Deletions cut 11 bases from V and 8 bases from J, with 20 bases between. The CDR3 is made up of 14 amino acids. Germline V gives CDR1 KGHDR, CDR2 SFDVKD. Authors' data handling: Quantification of nucleated cells was approximated via reference gene primer amplification. Only in-frame clones appear in the TCRdb table, and some are missing; sequencing was by immunoSEQ multiplex PCR. That table gives V, J and clone size, and the DNA gave D and trimming. The sample includes some 200,000 clones, approximately 89% of them seen just once. The receptor was isolated from a woman aged 40 to 49 with acute or convalescent COVID-19. The specimen sequenced was peripheral blood. This chain joins TRBV24-1 and TRBJ1-4, with D maybe TRBD1 (6 bases). The CDR3 coding sequence is TGTGCCAGTCCCACACAGGGTTTAGGGGAAAAACTGTTTTTT. It specifies CASPTQGLGEKLFF.